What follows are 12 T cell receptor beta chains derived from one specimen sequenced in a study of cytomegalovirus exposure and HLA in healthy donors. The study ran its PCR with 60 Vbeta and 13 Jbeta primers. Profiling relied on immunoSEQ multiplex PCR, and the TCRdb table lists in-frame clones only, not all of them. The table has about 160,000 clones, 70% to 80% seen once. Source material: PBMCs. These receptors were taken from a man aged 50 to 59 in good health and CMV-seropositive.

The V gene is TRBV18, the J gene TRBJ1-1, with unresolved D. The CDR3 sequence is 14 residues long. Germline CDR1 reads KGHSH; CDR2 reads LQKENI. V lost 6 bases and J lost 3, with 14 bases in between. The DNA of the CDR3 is TGTGCCAGCTCCCCTGTCTCGGCGGACACTGAAGCTTTCTTT. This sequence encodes CASSPVSADTEAFF.

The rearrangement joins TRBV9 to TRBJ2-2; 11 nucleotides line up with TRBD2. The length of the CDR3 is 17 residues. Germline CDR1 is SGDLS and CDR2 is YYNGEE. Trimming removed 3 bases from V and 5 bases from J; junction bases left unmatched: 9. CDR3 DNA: TGTGCCAGCAGCGCTAGGTGGCTAGCGGGGGGAACCGGGGAGCTGTTTTTT. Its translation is CASSARWLAGGTGELFF. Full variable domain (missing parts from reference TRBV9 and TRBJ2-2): DSGVTQTPKHLITATGQRVTLRCSPRSGDLSVYWYQQSLDQGLQFLIQYYNGEERAKGNILERFSAQQFPDLHSELNLSSLELGDSALYFCASSARWLAGGTGELFFGEGSRLTVL.

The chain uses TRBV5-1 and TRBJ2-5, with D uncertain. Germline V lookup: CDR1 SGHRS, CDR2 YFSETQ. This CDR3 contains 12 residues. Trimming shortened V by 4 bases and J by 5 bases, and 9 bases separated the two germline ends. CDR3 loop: CASSPNRETQYF. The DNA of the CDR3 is TGCGCCAGCAGCCCCAATCGGGAGACCCAGTACTTC.

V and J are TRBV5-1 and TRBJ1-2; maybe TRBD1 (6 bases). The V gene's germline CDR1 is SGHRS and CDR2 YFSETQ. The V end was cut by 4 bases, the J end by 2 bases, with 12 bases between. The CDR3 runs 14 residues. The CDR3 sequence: CASSGLTGNYGYTF. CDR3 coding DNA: TGCGCCAGCAGCGGCCTCACAGGGAACTATGGCTACACCTTC.

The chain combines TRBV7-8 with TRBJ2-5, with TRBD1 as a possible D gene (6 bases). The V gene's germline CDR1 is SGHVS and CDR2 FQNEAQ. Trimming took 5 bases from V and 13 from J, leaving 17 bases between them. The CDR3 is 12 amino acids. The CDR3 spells CASSPSRDRWYF. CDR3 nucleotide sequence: TGTGCCAGCAGCCCAAGCCGTGACAGGTGGTACTTC.

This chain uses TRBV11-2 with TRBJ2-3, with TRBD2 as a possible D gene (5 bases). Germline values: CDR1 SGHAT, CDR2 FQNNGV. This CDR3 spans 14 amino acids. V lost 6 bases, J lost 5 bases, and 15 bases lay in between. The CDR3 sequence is CASRESGWVDTQYF. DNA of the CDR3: TGTGCCAGCAGGGAAAGCGGTTGGGTAGATACGCAGTATTTT.

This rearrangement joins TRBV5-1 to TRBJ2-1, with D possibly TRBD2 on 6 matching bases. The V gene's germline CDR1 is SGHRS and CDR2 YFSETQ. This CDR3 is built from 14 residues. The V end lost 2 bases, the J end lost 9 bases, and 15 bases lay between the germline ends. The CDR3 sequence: CASSFAGTFTEQFF. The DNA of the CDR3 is TGCGCCAGCAGCTTCGCGGGAACCTTCACTGAGCAGTTCTTC.

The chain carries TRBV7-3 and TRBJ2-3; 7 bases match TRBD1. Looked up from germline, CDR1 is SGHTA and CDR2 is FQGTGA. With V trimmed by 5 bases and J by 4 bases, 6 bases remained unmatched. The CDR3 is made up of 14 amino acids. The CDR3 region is CASSIRQGADTQYF. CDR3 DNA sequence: TGTGCCAGCAGCATTAGACAGGGTGCAGATACGCAGTATTTT.

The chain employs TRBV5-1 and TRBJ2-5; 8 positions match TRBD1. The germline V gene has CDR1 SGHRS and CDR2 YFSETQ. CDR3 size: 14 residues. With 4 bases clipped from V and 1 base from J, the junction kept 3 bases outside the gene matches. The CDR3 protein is CASSVTGGQETQYF. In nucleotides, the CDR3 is TGCGCCAGCAGCGTCACAGGGGGCCAAGAGACCCAGTACTTC.

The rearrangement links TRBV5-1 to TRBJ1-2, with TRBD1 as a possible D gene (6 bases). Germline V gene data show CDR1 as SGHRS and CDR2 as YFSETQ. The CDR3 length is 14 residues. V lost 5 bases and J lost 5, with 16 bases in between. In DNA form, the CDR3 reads TGCGCCAGCAGTTTACAGGGAGAAGGGTATGGCTACACCTTC. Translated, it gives CASSLQGEGYGYTF.

Written as DNA, the CDR3 is TGTGCCAGCAGCCTACAGGGATCTCTTAACTATGGCTACACCTTC. It translates to CASSLQGSLNYGYTF. The chain has TRBV5-6 and TRBJ1-2, with a possible D match to TRBD1 (6 bases). V was pared by 4 bases and J by 1 base, with 14 bases between. Germline CDR1 is SGHDT and CDR2 is YYEEEE. This CDR3 has 15 residues.

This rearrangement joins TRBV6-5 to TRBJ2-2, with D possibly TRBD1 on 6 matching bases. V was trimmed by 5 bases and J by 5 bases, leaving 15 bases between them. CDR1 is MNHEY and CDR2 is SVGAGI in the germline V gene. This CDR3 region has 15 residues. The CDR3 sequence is CASSALLTGTGELFF. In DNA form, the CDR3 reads TGTGCCAGCAGTGCTTTATTAACAGGGACCGGGGAGCTGTTTTTT.